This is a list of T cell receptor beta chains from one sample in a study of cytomegalovirus exposure and HLA in healthy donors. The data were produced by immunoSEQ multiplex PCR, yet TCRdb's version contains in-frame clones alone and is incomplete. Seen here are about 130,000 clones, around three quarters observed once, and the top ten hold 1.2%. The material sequenced was PBMCs. The origin of the receptors is a female donor in good health and CMV-seronegative. CDR3s leave out the opening cysteine and the closing phenylalanine or tryptophan. The order of the fields is D gene, V gene, CDR3 protein. A D gene is named only where the DNA matches it firmly.

TRBD2	TRBV28	ASSFVSGGEQY
-	TRBV2	ASSADFGTGELF
-	TRBV19	ASSIVTSATNEKLF
-	TRBV6-5	ASGPTYEQY
-	TRBV27	ASKGRQALYGYT
-	TRBV7-3	ASSPSGDEQY
-	TRBV6-1	ASRIQGNQPQH
-	TRBV19	ASSIRQSSYNSPLH
-	TRBV27	AKKSSPRAPGYGYT
-	TRBV19	ASSIDPIGLTGELF
-	TRBV2	ASSDFQAHEQY
TRBD1	TRBV6-5	ASSTGQGAYEQY
-	TRBV18	ASSPRSGNFNEQY
-	TRBV30	AWSPGDGTEAF
TRBD1	TRBV7-8	ASSLLDRGLTPYEQY
TRBD1	TRBV7-9	ASSLVTGRELF
-	TRBV6-1	ASSEGGRALYEQY
-	TRBV27	ASSPVGAGYEQY
-	TRBV7-9	SSSQIFTAQGYYGYT
TRBD2	TRBV5-4	ASSPKLAGGHNEQF
-	TRBV5-1	ASSLDGGRDEPQH